This note documents a single T cell receptor beta chain sequence. The data are from a study of blood T cell repertoires in COVID-19. The V gene lost 4 bases and the J gene lost 4 bases, with 19 bases spanning the gap. The CDR3 totals 16 residues. Germline CDR1 reads LGHDT; CDR2 reads YNNKEL (reference sequence). Using immunoSEQ multiplex PCR, the repertoire was profiled, and TCRdb retains in-frame clones only, with some absent. In the table there are hundreds of thousands of clones, 70% to 90% of which are singletons. This chain links TRBV3-1 (or the pseudogene TRBV3-2) with TRBJ2-5, with TRBD2 as a possible D gene (6 bases). Specimen: peripheral blood. The receptor comes from a man in his forties or fifties with acute or convalescent COVID-19. CDR3 nucleotide sequence: TGTGCCAGCAGCCGCCCGGGACTCACTAGGGGAGAGACCCAGTACTTC. It specifies CASSRPGLTRGETQYF.